A single sample gave rise to the 31 T cell receptor beta chains below, sequenced in a study of patients and donors after allogeneic stem cell transplantation. TCRdb processed the RT-PCR reads anew with MiXCR; each CDR3 protein has one entry. The data hold under 200,000 distinct CDR3 sequences, with approximately 22% observed a single time. The sequenced sample was blood, either unsorted or a sorted T cell fraction (not recorded which). The receptor set was obtained from a human donor who was either an allogeneic HSCT recipient or a stem cell or donor lymphocyte infusion donor (not recorded which). It is not recorded whose cells these are; they may come from a transplant donor.

This chain connects TRBV3-1 to TRBJ2-1, with TRBD2 identical over 11 bases. The CDR3 totals 16 residues. Germline V gives CDR1 LGHDT, CDR2 YNNKEL (reference sequence). Trimming at V came to 4 bases and at J to 6 bases, leaving 8 bases not matched to a gene. In DNA form, the CDR3 reads TGTGCCAGCAGCCTCCGAACTAGCGGGGGCCTCAATGAGCAGTTCTTC. It encodes CASSLRTSGGLNEQFF.

The chain joins TRBV5-6 to TRBJ1-1; D might be TRBD1 (5 bases). The V and J ends lost 2 bases and 0 bases respectively, with 8 bases between them. In germline, CDR1 is SGHDT, CDR2 YYEEEE. This CDR3 spans 14 amino acids. The CDR3 DNA reads as TGTGCCAGCAGCTTTTGGGGGGTGAACACTGAAGCTTTCTTT. Amino acids: CASSFWGVNTEAFF.

V and J are TRBV5-1 and TRBJ1-1; 11 bases match TRBD1. CDR1 and CDR2 (germline): SGHRS, YFSETQ. This CDR3 spans 16 amino acids. The ends lost 4 bases at V and 5 bases at J; junction bases unmatched: 10. DNA of the CDR3: TGCGCCAGCAGCAGAGCGGACAGGGGGCTTCGGACTGAAGCTTTCTTT. As protein: CASSRADRGLRTEAFF.

Many counts were recorded for this clonotype. The chain recombines TRBV9 with TRBJ1-1; D is unclear. V was cut by 7 bases and J by 3 bases, with 13 bases left in between. Germline V gene data show CDR1 as SGDLS and CDR2 as YYNGEE. The CDR3 extends over 13 amino acids. The CDR3 nucleotides read TGTGCCAGCGGAAGGGAGAGGGACACTGAAGCTTTCTTT. As protein: CASGRERDTEAFF.

This clonotype appeared a few times. The chain recombines TRBV7-2 with TRBJ2-3, with D perhaps matching TRBD2 (6 bases). The CDR3 is 16 amino acids. Trimming cost V 2 bases and J 4 bases, with 16 bases left between them. The germline V gene encodes CDR1 SGHTA and CDR2 FQGNSA. The CDR3 spells CASSLLAGSRSDTQYF. CDR3 in DNA: TGTGCCAGCAGCTTACTCGCCGGGAGTCGGTCAGATACGCAGTATTTT.

J is TRBJ2-7 and V is TRBV5-6; D might be TRBD2 (5 bases). The ends were cut back, 1 base at V and 7 bases at J, with 15 bases in the middle. From germline, CDR1 is SGHDT and CDR2 YYEEEE. There are 14 residues in the CDR3. The CDR3 DNA follows: TGTGCCAGCAGCTTGAACGGGGTCCCTTGGGAGCAGTACTTC. Translated, it gives CASSLNGVPWEQYF.

This clonotype was found many times. The rearrangement joins TRBV12-3 or TRBV12-4 to TRBJ1-3, with D unresolved. The CDR3 runs 16 residues. Trimming stripped 5 bases from V and 3 bases from J, with 17 bases between. As DNA, the CDR3 is TGTGCCAGCAGTCCCCTGGAGAGGACCGATGGAAACACCATATATTTT. Protein sequence: CASSPLERTDGNTIYF.

This clonotype came up a few times. This chain uses TRBV20-1 with TRBJ2-5; no definite D call. The germline V and J ends were trimmed by 3 bases and 5 bases, with 7 bases remaining between them. Germline CDR1 is DFQATT and CDR2 is SNEGSKA (reference sequence). The CDR3 length is 11 residues. The CDR3 DNA sequence: TGCAGTGCTAGTCTGGGGGAGACCCAGTACTTC. Translation: CSASLGETQYF.

There are a few counts of this clonotype. The rearrangement uses TRBV5-1 and TRBJ2-1; the D gene is possibly TRBD1 (6 bases). Trimming pared 5 bases from V and 6 bases from J, leaving 9 bases between. From germline, CDR1 is SGHRS and CDR2 YFSETQ. This CDR3 has 12 amino acids. CDR3 coding DNA: TGCGCCAGCAGAGGGGGTTTCAATGAGCAGTTCTTC. Its translation: CASRGGFNEQFF. Full variable domain (missing parts from reference TRBV5-1 and TRBJ2-1): KAGVTQTPRYLIKTRGQQVTLSCSPISGHRSVSWYQQTPGQGLQFLFEYFSETQRNKGNFPGRFSGRQFSNSRSEMNVSTLELGDSALYLCASRGGFNEQFFGPGTRLTVL.

This rearrangement joins TRBV4-2 to TRBJ2-5; D unclear. The CDR3 totals 16 residues. V was pared by 0 bases and J by 1 base, with 12 bases between. Germline values: CDR1 LGHNA, CDR2 YNFKEQ. CDR3 nucleotide sequence: TGTGCCAGCAGCCAAGATTTTTATCTACGCCAAGAGACCCAGTACTTC. Residues: CASSQDFYLRQETQYF.

In its sample, this clonotype was seen a few times. The chain employs TRBV14 and TRBJ2-7; either TRBD1 or TRBD2 may fit D (5 bases each). The V end lost 1 base, the J end lost 2 bases, and 12 bases lay between the germline ends. Germline V gives CDR1 SGHDN, CDR2 FVKESK. The CDR3 consists of 15 residues. CDR3: CASSQATGTAYEQYF. Here the CDR3 DNA reads TGTGCCAGCAGCCAAGCGACCGGGACCGCCTACGAGCAGTACTTC.

V usage is TRBV5-1 and J usage is TRBJ1-4; unclear D gene. CDR1 and CDR2 (germline): SGHRS, YFSETQ. The CDR3 is made up of 18 amino acids. V lost 0 bases and J lost 3, with 18 bases in between. The CDR3 here is CASSLAEQLGRSNEKLFF. DNA of the CDR3: TGCGCCAGCAGCTTGGCCGAGCAATTGGGAAGATCTAATGAAAAACTGTTTTTT.

The V call is TRBV12-3 or TRBV12-4, the J call TRBJ2-3; 9 positions agree with TRBD2. J was trimmed by 4 bases and V by 6 bases; bases with no gene match: 8. This CDR3 has 15 amino acids. CDR3 protein: CASSHLAGNADTQYF. The CDR3 DNA is TGTGCCAGCAGCCACCTAGCGGGGAACGCAGATACGCAGTATTTT.

This clonotype was counted between two and nine times. The chain combines TRBV7-3 with TRBJ2-2; D is unclear. The germline CDR1 and CDR2 sequences are SGHTA and FQGTGA. CDR3 length: 12 amino acids. Trimming took 0 bases from V and 8 from J, leaving 4 bases between them. CDR3 sequence reads: CASSLTLGELFF. The CDR3 DNA sequence: TGTGCCAGCAGCTTAACTTTAGGGGAGCTGTTTTTT.

This clonotype was seen at least ten times. The rearrangement links TRBV10-3 to TRBJ1-1; TRBD1 agrees at 8 bases. V lost 7 bases, J lost 0 bases, and 4 bases stayed unmatched. There are 14 residues in the CDR3. Germline CDR1 ENHRY, CDR2 SYGVKD. DNA of the CDR3: TGTGCCATCACCAAGACAGGGGTGAACACTGAAGCTTTCTTT. It is translated as CAITKTGVNTEAFF.

The chain links TRBV12-3 or TRBV12-4 to TRBJ1-1; TRBD1 matches 8 bases. The ends lost 5 bases at V and 1 base at J; junction bases unmatched: 9. This CDR3 has 16 residues. The CDR3 region has the DNA TGTGCCAGCAGTAACCGACAGGGGTGGGGGAACACTGAAGCTTTCTTT. It is translated as CASSNRQGWGNTEAFF.

This chain connects TRBV28 to TRBJ1-6; D perhaps matches TRBD1 (6 bases). Germline CDR1 and CDR2: MDHEN and SYDVKM. The CDR3 sequence is 14 residues long. V shed 6 bases and J shed 7 bases, with 13 bases lying between them. The CDR3 here is CASSITGSNSPLHF. The CDR3 bases are TGTGCCAGCAGCATTACAGGGTCCAATTCACCCCTCCACTTT.

The chain carries TRBV3-1 and TRBJ2-7, with D maybe TRBD2 (6 bases). Germline CDR1 and CDR2: LGHDT and YNNKEL (reference sequence). V lost 2 bases and J lost 5, with 19 bases in between. The CDR3 is 16 amino acids. As DNA, the CDR3 is TGTGCCAGCAGCCAATACCGGACTACCCCCAGCCACGAGCAGTACTTC. It specifies CASSQYRTTPSHEQYF.

This clonotype was seen at least ten times. The CDR3 reads CSAKTGQLNTEAFF. The CDR3 nucleotides read TGCAGTGCTAAAACAGGACAGCTGAACACTGAAGCTTTCTTT. The chain combines TRBV20-1 with TRBJ1-1; TRBD1 is a possible D gene (6 bases). Trimming removed 4 bases at V and 0 bases at J, with 12 bases between. The CDR3 loop spans 14 amino acids. Germline lookup yields CDR1 DFQATT and CDR2 SNEGSKA (reference sequence).

This clonotype has just a few counts. V gene TRBV6-2 or TRBV6-3 combines with J gene TRBJ1-1; D gene unclear. This CDR3 has 11 amino acids. Germline CDR1 MNHEY, CDR2 SVGEGT. V gave up 6 bases and J gave up 7 bases, with 9 bases separating them. CDR3 nucleotides: TGTGCCAGCAGCCCAAGCGGTGAAGCTTTCTTT. Translated: CASSPSGEAFF.

This clonotype was seen a handful of times. The chain combines TRBV20-1 with TRBJ2-1; D unresolved. The CDR3 is 13 amino acids. Per the germline V gene, CDR1 is DFQATT and CDR2 is SNEGSKA (reference sequence). Between the trimmed V and J ends, which lost 0 bases and 4 bases, there was a span of 7 bases. CDR3 sequence (DNA): TGCAGTGCTAGAGATAACAGTTACAATGAGCAGTTCTTC. It yields the protein CSARDNSYNEQFF.

In its sample, this clonotype was seen a few times. The J gene is TRBJ2-1, the V gene TRBV20-1, with D possibly matching TRBD2 (6 bases). The CDR3 has 16 amino acids. Germline values: CDR1 DFQATT, CDR2 SNEGSKA (reference sequence). The V and J ends lost 6 bases and 0 bases respectively, with 18 bases between them. The CDR3 DNA follows: TGCAGTGCCCCCCCAATTGGGGGGAACTCCTACAATGAGCAGTTCTTC. This sequence encodes CSAPPIGGNSYNEQFF.

The V gene is TRBV6-5, the J gene TRBJ2-1; 9 bases line up with TRBD2. Germline assignment: CDR1 MNHEY and CDR2 SVGAGI. The CDR3 runs 14 residues. V was pared by 0 bases and J by 6 bases, with 0 bases of the junction left unmatched. CDR3 DNA sequence: TGTGCCAGCAGTTACTCGACTAGCGGCAATGAGCAGTTCTTC. Amino acids: CASSYSTSGNEQFF.

The chain employs TRBV10-3 and TRBJ1-1; TRBD1 aligns across 9 bases. The CDR3 contains 16 residues. J lost 2 bases, V lost 7 bases, and 11 bases had no gene match. Germline lookup yields CDR1 ENHRY and CDR2 SYGVKD. The CDR3 here is CAITPGQGGINTEAFF. CDR3 coding DNA: TGTGCCATCACGCCGGGACAGGGAGGCATTAACACTGAAGCTTTCTTT.

This clonotype was recorded a few times. V is TRBV3-1 and J is TRBJ2-7, with a possible D match to TRBD2 (5 bases). The CDR3 contains 14 residues. Germline CDR1 is LGHDT and CDR2 is YNNKEL (reference sequence). The V end lost 4 bases, the J end lost 5 bases, and 15 bases lay between the germline ends. The CDR3 DNA sequence: TGTGCCAGCAGCCCCGGTCCGGGATTGGACGAGCAGTACTTC. Its translation is CASSPGPGLDEQYF.

This clonotype was recorded a few times. The gene calls are TRBV30 and TRBJ1-5; no clear D gene. The V end lost 0 bases, the J end lost 6 bases, and 6 bases lay between the germline ends. The germline gives CDR1 GTSNPN, CDR2 SVGIG (reference sequence). This CDR3 has 12 amino acids. The CDR3 region has the DNA TGTGCCTGGAGTGTCGGTGGTCAGCCCCAGCATTTT. Translating it yields CAWSVGGQPQHF.

This clonotype was seen a few times. CDR3 bases: TGTGCCATCGGTATGGGCACAGATACGCAGTATTTT. It encodes CAIGMGTDTQYF. The V call is TRBV10-3, the J call TRBJ2-3; D is unresolved. The V and J ends lost 8 bases and 1 base respectively, with 7 bases between them. Per the germline V gene, CDR1 is ENHRY and CDR2 is SYGVKD. This CDR3 contains 12 residues.

The J gene is TRBJ2-7, the V gene TRBV27; 7 bases line up with TRBD2. The germline CDR1 and CDR2 sequences are MNHEY and SMNVEV (reference sequence). This CDR3 region has 13 residues. With V trimmed by 3 bases and J by 3 bases, 2 bases remained unmatched. The CDR3 DNA follows: TGTGCCAGCAGTTTGGGGGGGAACTACGAGCAGTACTTC. It codes for CASSLGGNYEQYF.

This chain joins TRBV10-3 and TRBJ1-4; possible D gene TRBD1, 5 bases. Trimming took off 6 bases at V and 8 bases at J, with 16 bases between the two ends. Germline V gives CDR1 ENHRY, CDR2 SYGVKD. The CDR3 is 14 residues long. CDR3 nucleotides: TGTGCCATCAGCGCTGGGGGTTCAAGAGAAAAACTGTTTTTT. The encoded protein is CAISAGGSREKLFF.

V usage is TRBV2 and J usage is TRBJ2-4, with TRBD1 as a possible D gene (6 bases). The length of the CDR3 is 15 residues. Germline lookup yields CDR1 SNHLY and CDR2 FYNNEI. Trimming took off 6 bases at V and 0 bases at J, with 12 bases between the two ends. DNA of the CDR3: TGTGCCAGCAGGTCGGGACAATTAGCCAAAAACATTCAGTACTTC. This gives the protein CASRSGQLAKNIQYF.

The V gene is TRBV9, the J gene TRBJ2-5; 9 positions agree with TRBD2. The V segment lost 3 bases and the J segment 6 bases; nucleotides outside the gene matches: 6. Germline V lookup: CDR1 SGDLS, CDR2 YYNGEE. This CDR3 has 14 amino acids. The CDR3 loop reads CASSETSGPKTQYF. CDR3 coding DNA: TGTGCCAGCAGCGAGACTAGCGGTCCGAAGACCCAGTACTTC.